The text below deals with one TCR beta chain. V lost 2 bases and J 12 bases, leaving 13 bases between the germline ends. This CDR3 region has 12 residues. Per germline, CDR1 KGHSH and CDR2 LQKENI. This record comes from a study of patients and donors after allogeneic stem cell transplantation. MiXCR was run by TCRdb on the RT-PCR reads, yielding one entry per CDR3 protein. The sample includes 160,000 or so distinct CDR3 sequences, approximately 25% of them seen just once. The specimen was blood, either unsorted or a sorted T cell fraction (not recorded which). The V gene is TRBV18, the J gene TRBJ1-1; D unresolved. The TCR comes from a human donor who was either an allogeneic HSCT recipient or a stem cell or donor lymphocyte infusion donor (not recorded which). It is not recorded whose cells these are; they may come from a transplant donor. The CDR3 nucleotides read TGTGCCAGCTCACCAGTCCGGGCGGAGACTTTCTTT. Its translation: CASSPVRAETFF. The variable domain in full, with the rest retrieved from reference TRBV18 and TRBJ1-1, is NAGVMQNPRHLVRRRGQEARLRCSPMKGHSHVYWYRQLPEEGLKFMVYLQKENIIDESGMPKERFSAEFPKEGPSILRIQQVVRGDSAAYFCASSPVRAETFFGQGTRLTVV.